This TCR beta chain was retrieved from a study of blood T cells in healthy people across ages. Study-wide results and caveats: A roughly linear fall in TCR beta diversity per million T cells was seen with increasing age. Long-lived donors carried more naive CD4+ cells and greater diversity than aged donors.

The germline gives CDR1 DFQATT, CDR2 SNEGSKA (reference sequence). The CDR3 spans 12 residues. Trimming left V 4 bases short and J 4 bases short, with 11 bases between. Sample-barcoded 5' priming and a J-beta primer mix drove a second PCR of roughly 7 to 11 cycles. In TCRdb, the 5' RACE reads were re-called with MiXCR into one record per CDR3 protein. The table includes 850,000 to 1,000,000 distinct CDR3 sequences, roughly half detected once. This clonotype was detected once. Its antigen is not known. V is TRBV20-1 and J is TRBJ2-7, with D unclear. The TCR originated in a woman aged 60 to 75 in good health. The sequencing sample was made of blood. The CDR3 spells CSANHPGYEQYF. CDR3 DNA sequence: TGCAGTGCTAATCACCCAGGATACGAGCAGTACTTC.